Following are 8 T cell receptor beta chains from one sample sequenced in a study of control samples from healthy donors and cancer patients (TCRdb year 2020). The library was built by means of the immunoSEQ multiplex PCR assay. This is the immuneACCESS table as TCRdb keeps it, with only in-frame sequences that have V and J called. A part of the clones is gone; compared with another copy, unresolved V genes explain less than half, and the rest is unexplained. For this sample the table gives approximately 90,000 clones, of which 90% to 95% were detected only once. The ten most abundant clones make up about 1.5% of the sample. The source material was blood. These receptors all stem from a woman in her 30s in good health.

The V call is TRBV12-2, the J call TRBJ2-4. TRBV12-2 is assigned pseudogene status. The CDR3 loop spans 17 amino acids. The CDR3 DNA reads as TGTGCAAGTCGCTTAGTACGGATTCCGGGCTCCAAAAACATTCAGTACTTC. It specifies CASRLVRIPGSKNIQYF.

The chain couples TRBV29-1 to TRBJ1-1; 8 nucleotides match TRBD1. Germline-derived CDR1 and CDR2 are SQVTM and ANQGSEA. The CDR3 length is 12 residues. V shed 6 bases, J shed 5 bases, and the junction held 5 bases outside the gene matches. CDR3 protein: CSVQGARTEAFF. CDR3 nucleotides: TGCAGCGTGCAGGGGGCAAGAACTGAAGCTTTCTTT. Variable domain in full (rest from reference TRBV29-1 and TRBJ1-1): SAVISQKPSRDICQRGTSLTIQCQVDSQVTMMFWYRQQPGQSLTLIATANQGSEATYESGFVIDKFPISRPNLTFSTLTVSNMSPEDSSIYLCSVQGARTEAFFGQGTRLTVV.

This chain joins TRBV3-1 (or the pseudogene TRBV3-2) and TRBJ2-1; 10 bases fit TRBD2. V lost 4 bases to trimming and J lost 6 bases; unmatched junction nucleotides: 3. The CDR3 is made up of 14 amino acids. CDR1 and CDR2 (germline): LGHDT, YNNKEL (reference sequence). In nucleotides, the CDR3 is TGTGCCAGCAGCCGAATAGCGGGAGGCAATGAGCAGTTCTTC. Encoded protein: CASSRIAGGNEQFF.

The chain couples TRBV10-3 to TRBJ1-6; no clear D. V was pared by 1 base and J by 5 bases, with 9 bases between. The CDR3 covers 15 residues. CDR1 is ENHRY and CDR2 is SYGVKD in the germline V gene. Here the CDR3 DNA reads TGTGCCATCAGTGAGTTTGACCGCGATAATTCACCCCTCCACTTT. Protein product: CAISEFDRDNSPLHF.

Written as DNA, the CDR3 is TGCGCCAGCAGCCAGAGACCGGGACAGGGAGTTGCTACTGAAGCTTTCTTT. Its protein product is CASSQRPGQGVATEAFF. The chain couples TRBV5-1 to TRBJ1-1, with 9 bases aligning to TRBD1. The CDR3 loop spans 17 amino acids. V shed 4 bases and J 5 bases; nucleotides not matched to a gene: 15. CDR1 is SGHRS and CDR2 is YFSETQ in the germline V gene.

The chain combines TRBV6-2 or TRBV6-3 with TRBJ2-7; D is unclear. Trimming shortened V by 4 bases and J by 5 bases, and 9 bases separated the two germline ends. CDR1 is MNHEY and CDR2 is SVGEGT in the germline V gene. The CDR3 runs 12 residues. CDR3 nucleotides: TGTGCCAGCAGTTTGCTAGGCGACGAGCAGTACTTC. It translates to CASSLLGDEQYF.

This clone was detected once. The chain employs TRBV11-3 and TRBJ2-7; TRBD1 might be the D (7 bases). Germline-derived CDR1 and CDR2 are SGHNT and YENEEA. The CDR3 loop spans 16 amino acids. With 1 base removed from V and 5 bases from J, the gap between germline ends came to 18 bases. The CDR3 nucleotides read TGTGCCAGCAGCTTAGCTATGCGGCAGGGGGGCCACGAGCAGTACTTC. It is translated as CASSLAMRQGGHEQYF.

This clone is a singleton in its sample. The rearrangement uses TRBV21-1 and TRBJ1-1; the table's D call of TRBD1 was not tested on the DNA. TRBV21-1 is a known pseudogene. The CDR3 covers 16 residues. The CDR3 sequence is CASSASGQGNYTEAFF. The CDR3 DNA follows: TGTGCCAGCAGCGCAAGTGGACAGGGAAATTACACTGAAGCTTTCTTT.